The next 10 T cell receptor beta chains were all read from a single sample in a study of CXCR3-negative and CXCR3-positive naive CD8 T cells. Each TRB cDNA library was prepared by 5' RACE (with UMI labels). TCRdb reprocessed the 5' RACE reads and keeps a single row for each CDR3 protein, giving no DNA. This sample's table has about 89,000 distinct CDR3 sequences. No antigen is known for these receptors. Whole-study findings and limits: Higher TRB CDR3 hydrophobicity marked CXCR3-positive naive cells relative to CXCR3-negative naive cells.

The specimen sequenced was naive CXCR3+ CD8+ T cells from blood. Subset given: CD45RO-CCR7+CD27+CD95- naive CD8+ T cells expressing CXCR3 (TNR3+). The receptors stem from a human donor in good health. Some clones in this sample may be carry-over from other donors' samples.

This chain connects TRBV12-3 or TRBV12-4 to TRBJ1-4; lacking DNA, the TRBD1 call made by TCRdb goes unchecked. CDR3 length: 13 amino acids. The CDR3 is CASRTTGDEKLFF.

The chain carries TRBV7-8 and TRBJ1-5; TCRdb calls TRBD1, which cannot be checked without DNA. CDR3 length: 16 amino acids. Germline values: CDR1 SGHVS, CDR2 FQNEAQ. CDR3 region: CASSLALTGRNQPQHF.

The CDR3 protein is CASSLGYGYTF. The chain carries TRBV5-4 and TRBJ1-2. The CDR3 is 11 residues long. The germline CDR1 and CDR2 sequences are SGHNT and YYREEE (reference sequence).

V usage is TRBV2 and J usage is TRBJ2-7; TCRdb selects TRBD1, and the lack of DNA leaves this call unchecked. The CDR3 extends over 14 amino acids. From germline, CDR1 is SNHLY and CDR2 FYNNEI. The CDR3 sequence: CASSAGTDPLEQYF.

The rearrangement joins TRBV3-1 to TRBJ1-5; TCRdb indicates TRBD1, and absent DNA this call remains unverified. The CDR3 totals 15 residues. Germline V gene data show CDR1 as LGHDT and CDR2 as YNNKEL (reference sequence). The CDR3 sequence is CASSQAGISNQPQHF.

The J gene is TRBJ2-2, the V gene TRBV5-1; TCRdb picks TRBD1, but there is no DNA to check that call. The CDR3 is 16 amino acids. Germline V CDR1 and CDR2: SGHRS, YFSETQ. This CDR3 is CASSFTDPTAPGELFF.

The chain joins TRBV6-2 or TRBV6-3 to TRBJ2-7; as DNA is missing, the TRBD1 call by TCRdb cannot be tested. The V gene's germline CDR1 is MNHEY and CDR2 SVGEGT. The CDR3 loop spans 16 amino acids. CDR3: CASSPTTGGEVYEQYF.

The chain links TRBV15 to TRBJ2-5; TCRdb's D call of TRBD1 is untestable without DNA. Germline loops: CDR1 LNHNV, CDR2 YYDKDF (reference sequence). CDR3 size: 16 residues. The chain's CDR3 is CATSRGREAGLETKYF.

The genes are TRBV15 and TRBJ2-2; checking the TCRdb D call of TRBD1 is not possible without DNA. Germline loops: CDR1 LNHNV, CDR2 YYDKDF (reference sequence). This CDR3 has 13 amino acids. The CDR3 sequence: CATGQGDTGELFF.

V usage is TRBV4-1 and J usage is TRBJ2-7; as DNA is missing, the TRBD1 call by TCRdb cannot be tested. Per the germline V gene, CDR1 is MGHRA and CDR2 is YSYEKL. This CDR3 is 14 amino acids long. The chain's CDR3 is CASSQDPGVYEQYF.